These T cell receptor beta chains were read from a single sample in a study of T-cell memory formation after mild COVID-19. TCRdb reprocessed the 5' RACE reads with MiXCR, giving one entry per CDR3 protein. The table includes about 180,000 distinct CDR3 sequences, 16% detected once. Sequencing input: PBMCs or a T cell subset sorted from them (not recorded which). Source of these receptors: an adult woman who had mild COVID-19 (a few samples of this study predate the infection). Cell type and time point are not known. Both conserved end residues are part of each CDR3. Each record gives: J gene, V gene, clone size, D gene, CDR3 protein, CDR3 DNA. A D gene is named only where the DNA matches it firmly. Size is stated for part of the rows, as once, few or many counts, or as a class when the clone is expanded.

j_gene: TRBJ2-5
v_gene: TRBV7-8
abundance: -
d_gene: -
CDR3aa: CASSLGRGRVVRETQYF
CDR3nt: TGTGCCAGCAGCTTAGGTCGGGGCAGGGTGGTGAGAGAGACCCAGTACTTC

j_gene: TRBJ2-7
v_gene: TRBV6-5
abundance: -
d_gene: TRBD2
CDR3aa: CASSYAGTSGYEQYF
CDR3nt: TGTGCCAGCAGTTATGCCGGGACTAGCGGCTACGAGCAGTACTTC

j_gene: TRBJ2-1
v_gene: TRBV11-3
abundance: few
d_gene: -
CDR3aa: CASSLEVVSEQFF
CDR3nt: TGTGCCAGCAGCTTAGAAGTAGTGTCGGAGCAGTTCTTC

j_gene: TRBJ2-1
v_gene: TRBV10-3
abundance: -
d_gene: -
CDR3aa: CAISVREGDEQFF
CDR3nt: TGTGCCATCAGTGTCAGGGAGGGGGATGAGCAGTTCTTC

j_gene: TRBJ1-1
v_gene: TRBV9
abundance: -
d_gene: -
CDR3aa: CASSVRPGGTEAFF
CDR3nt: TGTGCCAGCAGCGTCCGACCCGGAGGGACTGAAGCTTTCTTT

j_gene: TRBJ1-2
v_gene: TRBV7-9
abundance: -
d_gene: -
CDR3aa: CASSSTGGGAERLYGYTF
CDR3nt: TGTGCCAGCAGCTCCACCGGCGGGGGCGCAGAAAGGCTGTATGGCTACACCTTC

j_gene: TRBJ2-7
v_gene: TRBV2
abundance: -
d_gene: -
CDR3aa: CASSDLAGASSYEQYF
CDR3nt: TGTGCCAGCAGTGATCTGGCAGGGGCTAGCTCCTACGAGCAGTACTTC

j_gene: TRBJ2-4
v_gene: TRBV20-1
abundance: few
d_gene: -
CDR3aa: CSARDRLLAKNIQYF
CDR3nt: TGCAGTGCTAGAGACAGACTTTTAGCCAAAAACATTCAGTACTTC

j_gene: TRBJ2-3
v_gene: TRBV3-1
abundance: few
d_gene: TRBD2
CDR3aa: CASAAGGYTDTQYF
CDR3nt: TGTGCCAGCGCGGCGGGGGGCTACACAGATACGCAGTATTTT

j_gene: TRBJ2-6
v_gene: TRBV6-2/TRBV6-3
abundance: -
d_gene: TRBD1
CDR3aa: CAGRPGGAGSAGANVLTF
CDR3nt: TGTGCCGGGAGACCAGGGGGCGCGGGTTCGGCTGGGGCCAACGTCCTGACTTTC

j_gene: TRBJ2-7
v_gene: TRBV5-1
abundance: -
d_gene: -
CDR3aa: CASRQGFDYEQYF
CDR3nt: TGCGCCAGCAGGCAAGGGTTCGACTACGAGCAGTACTTC

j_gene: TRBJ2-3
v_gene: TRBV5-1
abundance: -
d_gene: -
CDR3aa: CASFSGSKADTQYF
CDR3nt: TGCGCCAGTTTCTCGGGATCCAAGGCAGATACGCAGTATTTT

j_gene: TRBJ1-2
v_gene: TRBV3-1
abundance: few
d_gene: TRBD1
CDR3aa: CASSGQGHNYGYTF
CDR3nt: TGTGCCAGCAGTGGACAGGGGCATAACTATGGCTACACCTTC

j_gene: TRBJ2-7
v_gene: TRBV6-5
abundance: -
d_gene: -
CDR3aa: CASSTSDWDNAYEQYF
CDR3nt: TGTGCCAGCAGTACGAGTGATTGGGACAACGCCTACGAGCAGTACTTC

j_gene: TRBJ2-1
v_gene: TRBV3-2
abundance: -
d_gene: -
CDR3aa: CASSLLAFDEQFF
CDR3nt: TGTGCCAGCAGCCTACTAGCTTTCGATGAGCAGTTCTTC

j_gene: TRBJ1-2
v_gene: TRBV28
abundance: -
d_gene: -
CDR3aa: CASQNRGYTF
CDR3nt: TGTGCCAGCCAAAACAGGGGCTACACCTTC

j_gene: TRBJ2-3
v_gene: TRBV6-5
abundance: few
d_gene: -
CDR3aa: CASSHTGTGIGTQYF
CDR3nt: TGTGCCAGCAGCCACACCGGGACGGGCATAGGGACGCAGTATTTT

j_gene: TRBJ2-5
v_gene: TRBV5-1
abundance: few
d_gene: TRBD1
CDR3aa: CASSLRDSSTGTQYF
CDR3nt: TGCGCCAGCAGCTTGCGGGACAGCTCGACGGGGACCCAGTACTTC

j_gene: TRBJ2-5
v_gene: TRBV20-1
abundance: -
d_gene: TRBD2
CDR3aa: CSARASGTVTQYF
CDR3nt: TGCAGTGCTAGAGCGAGCGGGACGGTGACCCAGTACTTC

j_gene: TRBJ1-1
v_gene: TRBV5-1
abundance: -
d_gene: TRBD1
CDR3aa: CASSPGDRGRNTEAFF
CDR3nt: TGCGCCAGCAGCCCTGGGGACAGGGGAAGGAACACTGAAGCTTTCTTT

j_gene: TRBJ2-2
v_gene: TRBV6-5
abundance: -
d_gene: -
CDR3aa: CASSTGWVTGELFF
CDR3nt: TGTGCCAGCAGTACAGGGTGGGTCACCGGGGAGCTGTTTTTT

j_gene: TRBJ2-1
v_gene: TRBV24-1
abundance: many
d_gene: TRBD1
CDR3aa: CATSGLGQVAEQFF
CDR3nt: TGTGCCACCAGTGGCCTGGGACAGGTAGCTGAGCAGTTCTTC

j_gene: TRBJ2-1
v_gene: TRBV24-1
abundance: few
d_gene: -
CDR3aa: CATSDLGRGGVNEQFF
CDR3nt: TGTGCCACCAGTGATTTAGGCCGAGGGGGGGTCAATGAGCAGTTCTTC

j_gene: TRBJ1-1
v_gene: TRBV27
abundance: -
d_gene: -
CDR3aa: CASSLSPTFIYPEAFF
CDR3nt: TGTGCCAGCAGTTTATCCCCGACGTTCATTTACCCTGAAGCTTTCTTT

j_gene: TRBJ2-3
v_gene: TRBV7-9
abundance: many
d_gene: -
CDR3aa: CASSLWSTDTQYF
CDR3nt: TGTGCCAGCAGCCTGTGGAGCACAGATACGCAGTATTTT

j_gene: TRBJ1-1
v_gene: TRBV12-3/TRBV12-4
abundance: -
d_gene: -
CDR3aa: CASSLELGVAFF
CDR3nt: TGTGCCAGCAGTTTAGAATTGGGGGTGGCTTTCTTT

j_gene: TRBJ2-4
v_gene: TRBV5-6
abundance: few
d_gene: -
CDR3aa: CASSSRGRGALAKNIQYF
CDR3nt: TGTGCCAGCAGCTCAAGGGGGCGGGGGGCCCTAGCCAAAAACATTCAGTACTTC

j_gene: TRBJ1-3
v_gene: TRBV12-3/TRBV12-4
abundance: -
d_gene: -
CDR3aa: CAHSLSSGNTIYF
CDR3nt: TGTGCCCACTCCCTGAGCTCTGGAAACACCATATATTTT

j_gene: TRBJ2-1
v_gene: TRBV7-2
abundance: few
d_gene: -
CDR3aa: CASSLDSFYNEQFF
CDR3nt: TGTGCCAGCAGCTTAGATAGCTTCTACAATGAGCAGTTCTTC

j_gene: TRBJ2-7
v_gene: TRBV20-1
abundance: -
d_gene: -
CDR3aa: CSARDQTWGRYEQYF
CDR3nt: TGCAGTGCTAGAGATCAAACATGGGGAAGGTACGAGCAGTACTTC

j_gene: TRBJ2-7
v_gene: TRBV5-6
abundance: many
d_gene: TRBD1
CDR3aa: CASGTGPGGYEQYF
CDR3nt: TGTGCCAGCGGGACAGGGCCCGGGGGCTACGAGCAGTACTTC

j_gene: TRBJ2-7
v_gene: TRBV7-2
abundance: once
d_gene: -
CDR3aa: CASSLGGTPSYEQYF
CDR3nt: TGTGCCAGCAGCTTAGGCGGGACTCCTTCCTACGAGCAGTACTTC

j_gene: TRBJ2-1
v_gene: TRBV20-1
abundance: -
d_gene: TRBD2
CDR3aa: CSAIKGLAVTFSEQFF
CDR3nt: TGCAGTGCGATAAAGGGACTAGCGGTAACCTTCAGTGAGCAGTTCTTC

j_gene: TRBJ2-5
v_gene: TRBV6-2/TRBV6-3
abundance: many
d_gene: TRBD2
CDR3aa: CASSQRGEPRETQYF
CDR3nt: TGTGCCAGCAGCCAGCGGGGGGAACCACGTGAGACCCAGTACTTC

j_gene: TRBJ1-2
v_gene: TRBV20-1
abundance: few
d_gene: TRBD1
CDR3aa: CSATGTGGRGYTF
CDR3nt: TGCAGTGCTACCGGGACAGGGGGACGGGGCTACACCTTC

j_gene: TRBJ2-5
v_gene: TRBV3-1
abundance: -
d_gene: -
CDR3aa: CASSRRDRETQYF
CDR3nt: TGTGCCAGCAGCCGAAGGGACCGGGAGACCCAGTACTTC

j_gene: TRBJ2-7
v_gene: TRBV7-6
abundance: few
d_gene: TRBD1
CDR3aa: CASSSGSTGDYEQYF
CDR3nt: TGTGCCAGCAGCTCCGGATCGACAGGGGACTACGAGCAGTACTTC

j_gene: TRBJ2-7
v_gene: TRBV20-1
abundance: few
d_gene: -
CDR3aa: CSARAPERGQYF
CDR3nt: TGCAGTGCTAGAGCCCCCGAGCGTGGGCAGTACTTC

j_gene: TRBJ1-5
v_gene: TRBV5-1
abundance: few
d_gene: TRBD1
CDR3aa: CASSPEGAQPQHF
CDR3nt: TGCGCCAGCAGCCCCGAGGGGGCCCAGCCCCAGCATTTT

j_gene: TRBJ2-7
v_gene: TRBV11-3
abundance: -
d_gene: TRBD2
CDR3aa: CASSLSLLLAGRAYEQYF
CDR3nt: TGTGCCAGCAGCTTATCCTTATTACTAGCGGGAAGAGCCTACGAGCAGTACTTC

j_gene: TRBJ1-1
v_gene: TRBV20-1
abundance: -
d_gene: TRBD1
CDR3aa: CSATPRGTGRSTEAFF
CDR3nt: TGCAGTGCTACCCCGAGGGGGACAGGGAGGAGCACTGAAGCTTTCTTT